This TCR beta chain was sequenced during a study of blood T cell repertoires in COVID-19. On the study more broadly: Sites in the United States, Italy and Spain provided acute and convalescent COVID-19 samples.

CDR1 and CDR2 (germline): MNHEY, SVGAGI. V lost 6 bases and J lost 3; bases outside the gene matches: 4. CDR3 length: 14 residues. The repertoire was sequenced with immunoSEQ multiplex PCR; TCRdb's copy has only in-frame clones and lacks some. The sample includes roughly 200,000 clones, about 87% of them seen just once. V and J are TRBV6-5 and TRBJ1-1; 10 bases agree with TRBD1. This receptor was taken from a man between 60 and 75 years old who had recovered from COVID-19. Input material: peripheral blood. The CDR3: CASSAGQGHTEAFF. In DNA, the CDR3 is TGTGCCAGCAGCGCGGGACAGGGGCACACTGAAGCTTTCTTT.